The 9 T cell receptor beta chains below come from one sample, sequenced in a study of T-cell reconstitution after alpha-beta-depleted transplantation in children. For TCRbeta, the library was prepared with unique molecular identifiers. TCRdb re-analysed the PCR reads in MiXCR, keeping a single row per CDR3 protein. Here the sample spans a few hundred thousand distinct CDR3 sequences, around an eighth being singletons. The input for sequencing was PBMCs from the stem cell graft donor, taken from the stem cell graft. The origin of the receptors is a human donor who donated a stem cell graft to a child with combined immunodeficiency.

In its sample, this clonotype was seen many times. The rearrangement links TRBV11-2 to TRBJ1-1, with a weak D call TRBD1 (5 bases). This CDR3 is 14 amino acids long. Germline CDR1 SGHAT, CDR2 FQNNGV. Trimming took off 7 bases at V and 0 bases at J, with 12 bases between the two ends. The CDR3 loop reads CASTPAGLNTEAFF. CDR3 DNA sequence: TGTGCCAGCACCCCGGCAGGGTTGAACACTGAAGCTTTCTTT.

This clonotype was seen many times. The chain links TRBV4-2 to TRBJ2-7; D possibly uses TRBD1 or TRBD2 (5 bases each). The V end was cut by 4 bases, the J end by 6 bases, with 19 bases between. CDR3 length: 15 residues. Germline assignment: CDR1 LGHNA and CDR2 YNFKEQ. The CDR3 nucleotides read TGTGCCAGCAGCCGAATCCCGGGACCACCAGGCGAGCAGTACTTC. Translated: CASSRIPGPPGEQYF.

This clonotype occurred a few times. The chain couples TRBV5-1 to TRBJ2-6; D is ambiguous. The CDR3 runs to 16 residues. Trimming removed 7 bases at V and 0 bases at J, with 14 bases between. Germline assignment: CDR1 SGHRS and CDR2 YFSETQ. In DNA, the CDR3 is TGCGCCAGCCGCTCCCTCCGGGTCTCTGGGGCCAACGTCCTGACTTTC. Protein sequence: CASRSLRVSGANVLTF.

The table lists this clonotype with a few counts. The chain recombines TRBV30 with TRBJ1-5; 7 bases map to TRBD1. The V segment lost 5 bases and the J segment 7 bases; nucleotides outside the gene matches: 14. Germline V gives CDR1 GTSNPN, CDR2 SVGIG (reference sequence). The CDR3 is 15 amino acids. DNA for the CDR3: TGTGCCTGGTCGGCGAGACAGGGATCAAGGCAGCCCCAGCATTTT. It encodes CAWSARQGSRQPQHF.

The rearrangement joins TRBV20-1 to TRBJ2-3; D ambiguous. CDR3 length: 16 residues. The germline V gene has CDR1 DFQATT and CDR2 SNEGSKA (reference sequence). The V end lost 0 bases, the J end lost 4 bases, and 17 bases lay between the germline ends. As DNA, the CDR3 is TGCAGTGCTAGAGATCAGAACCGAGCCAGACCAGATACGCAGTATTTT. Protein product: CSARDQNRARPDTQYF.

The table lists this clonotype with many counts. The chain has TRBV6-5 and TRBJ2-7, with 7 nucleotides matching TRBD1. CDR1 and CDR2 (germline): MNHEY, SVGAGI. The junction had 6 bases not matched to a gene; V was cut back by 4 bases and J by 3 bases. The CDR3 length is 14 residues. CDR3 sequence reads: CASSWDSQSYEQYF. CDR3 sequence (DNA): TGTGCCAGCAGTTGGGACAGTCAGAGCTACGAGCAGTACTTC.

This clonotype has a count of ten or more. The rearrangement links TRBV5-6 to TRBJ2-1, with 10 bases identical to TRBD1. Trimming took 4 bases from V and 10 from J; bases not matched to a gene: 14. The CDR3 spans 16 residues. Germline lookup yields CDR1 SGHDT and CDR2 YYEEEE. The CDR3 DNA follows: TGTGCCAGCAGCACTGACGGGACAGGGGACCCAAAGGAGCAGTTCTTC. It yields the protein CASSTDGTGDPKEQFF.

The J gene is TRBJ2-3, the V gene TRBV6-6; 8 positions match TRBD2. The CDR3 covers 11 residues. V lost 11 bases, J lost 7 bases, and 5 bases stayed unmatched. The germline gives CDR1 MNHNY, CDR2 SVGAGI (reference sequence). CDR3 sequence reads: CAHSGGNTQYF. The CDR3 DNA sequence: TGTGCCCACAGCGGGGGTAATACGCAGTATTTT.

This clonotype was counted a few times. This sequence joins TRBV11-1 and TRBJ2-4, with 8 bases identical to TRBD1. With 4 bases clipped from V and 1 base from J, the junction kept 12 bases outside the gene matches. This CDR3 is built from 18 residues. The germline V gene encodes CDR1 SGHAT and CDR2 FQDESV (reference sequence). CDR3 amino acids: CASSYYRDRFGAKNIQYF. The CDR3 DNA reads as TGTGCCAGCAGCTACTACCGGGACAGGTTCGGGGCCAAAAACATTCAGTACTTC.